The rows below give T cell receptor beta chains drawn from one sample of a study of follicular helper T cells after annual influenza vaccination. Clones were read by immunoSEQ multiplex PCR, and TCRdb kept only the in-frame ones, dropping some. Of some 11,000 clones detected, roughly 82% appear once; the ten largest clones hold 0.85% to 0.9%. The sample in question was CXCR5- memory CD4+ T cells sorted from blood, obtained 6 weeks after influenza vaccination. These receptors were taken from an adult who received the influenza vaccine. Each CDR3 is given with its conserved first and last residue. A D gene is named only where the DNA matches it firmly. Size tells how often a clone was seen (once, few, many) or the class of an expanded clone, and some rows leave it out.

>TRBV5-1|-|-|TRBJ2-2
TGCGCCAGCAGCGGCCTGGGGGAGAACACCGGGGAGCTGTTTTTT
CASSGLGENTGELFF
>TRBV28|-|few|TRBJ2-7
TGTGCCAGCAGCTTAGAGCGGGAGCAGTACTTC
CASSLEREQYF
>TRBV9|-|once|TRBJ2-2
TGTGCCAGCAGCGTAGCACTACTGAACACCGGGGAGCTGTTTTTT
CASSVALLNTGELFF
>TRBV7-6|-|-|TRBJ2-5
TGTGCCAGCAGCTTAGAAGGGTGGCAAGAGACCCAGTACTTC
CASSLEGWQETQYF
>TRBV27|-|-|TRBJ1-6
TGTGCCAGCAGTTCGACAGCTGAGATCTATAATTCACCCCTCCACTTT
CASSSTAEIYNSPLHF
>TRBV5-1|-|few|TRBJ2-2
TGCGCCAGCAGCCACGAAACAGTACTCACCGGGGAGCTGTTTTTT
CASSHETVLTGELFF
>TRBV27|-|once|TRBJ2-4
TGTGCCAGCAGTAATAGATTAGCCAAAAACATTCAGTACTTC
CASSNRLAKNIQYF
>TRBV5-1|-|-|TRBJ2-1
TGCGCCAGCAGTCGGCCGGGCAATGAGCAGTTCTTC
CASSRPGNEQFF
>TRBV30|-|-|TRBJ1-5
TGTGCCTGGAGTGTTGGGCAACTCAATCAGCCCCAGCATTTT
CAWSVGQLNQPQHF
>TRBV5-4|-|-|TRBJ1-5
TGTGCCAGCAATCGAGGGACCCGTGGGAGCAATCAGCCCCAGCATTTT
CASNRGTRGSNQPQHF
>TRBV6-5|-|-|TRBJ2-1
TGTGCCAGCAGTTACGGGGGCCGCCACAATGAGCAGTTCTTC
CASSYGGRHNEQFF
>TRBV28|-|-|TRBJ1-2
TGTGCCAGCAGAATACAGAGTAACTATGGCTACACCTTC
CASRIQSNYGYTF
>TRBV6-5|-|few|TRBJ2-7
TGTGCCAGCACCAAATCCGGCAGATACGAGCAGTACTTC
CASTKSGRYEQYF
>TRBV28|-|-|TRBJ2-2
TGTGCCAGCTTCCCTGGGGGATATTCAGACACCGGGGAGCTGTTTTTT
CASFPGGYSDTGELFF
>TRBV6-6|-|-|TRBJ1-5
TGTGCCAGCAGGATACCCAATCAGCCCCAGCATTTT
CASRIPNQPQHF
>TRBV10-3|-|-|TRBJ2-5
TGTGCCATCAGTGAGTCGCTGATGCAAGAGACCCAGTACTTC
CAISESLMQETQYF
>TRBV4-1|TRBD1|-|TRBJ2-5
TGCGCCAGCAGCCAAGAACAGGGGGGAGAGACCCAGTACTTC
CASSQEQGGETQYF
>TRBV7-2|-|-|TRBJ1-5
TGTGCCAGCAGCTTACGGGAAAACAATCAGCCCCAGCATTTT
CASSLRENNQPQHF
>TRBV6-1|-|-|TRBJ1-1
TGTGCCAGCAGTGGACCGAGCTCACAGAAGGGTGAAGCTTTCTTT
CASSGPSSQKGEAFF
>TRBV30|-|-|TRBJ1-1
TGTGCCTGGATCCTAGGGGACCGCTCCACTGAAGCTTTCTTT
CAWILGDRSTEAFF
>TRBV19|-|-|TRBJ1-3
TGTGCCAGTAGTAGCCAACTCAGGGGCCCAGGAAACACCATATATTTT
CASSSQLRGPGNTIYF
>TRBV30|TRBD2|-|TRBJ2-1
TGTGCCTGGAGTGCAGGGACTAGCGCCTACAATGAGCAGTTCTTC
CAWSAGTSAYNEQFF
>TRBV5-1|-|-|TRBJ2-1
TGCGCCAGCAGGGTCTCCGGGACAAAAACCAATGAGCAGTTCTTC
CASRVSGTKTNEQFF
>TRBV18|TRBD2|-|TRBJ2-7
TGTGCCAGCTCACTGGGACTAGCGGGGACCTACGAGCAGTACTTC
CASSLGLAGTYEQYF
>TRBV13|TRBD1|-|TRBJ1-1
TGTGCCAGCAGCCCCAGCACAGGGGCTGAAGCTTTCTTT
CASSPSTGAEAFF
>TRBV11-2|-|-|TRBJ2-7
TGTGCCAGCAGCTCCACGCTAGCCGCCGAGCAGTACTTC
CASSSTLAAEQYF
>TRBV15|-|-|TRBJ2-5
TGTGCCACCAGCAGGGCCCCGGACAGCCAAGAGACCCAGTACTTC
CATSRAPDSQETQYF
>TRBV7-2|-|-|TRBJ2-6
TGTGCCAGCAGCTTAGAAGCACGACCCTACTCTGGGGCCAACGTCCTGACTTTC
CASSLEARPYSGANVLTF
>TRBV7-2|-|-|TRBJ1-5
TGTGCCAGTGCATCGGGGAGCAATCAGCCCCAGCATTTT
CASASGSNQPQHF
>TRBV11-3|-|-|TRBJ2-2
TGTGCCAGCAGCTTAGATTTGGGCGGGGAGCTGTTTTTT
CASSLDLGGELFF
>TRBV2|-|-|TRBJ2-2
TGTGCCAGCAGGGGGACCACCGGGGAGCTGTTTTTT
CASRGTTGELFF
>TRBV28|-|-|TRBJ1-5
TGTGCCACCGTTATGGGGGGAAGCAATCAGCCCCAGCATTTT
CATVMGGSNQPQHF
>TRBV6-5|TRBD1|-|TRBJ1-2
TGTGCCAGCAGTCCCAGGACAGGGGGAGTCTATGGCTACACCTTC
CASSPRTGGVYGYTF
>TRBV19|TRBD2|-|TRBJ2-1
TGTGCCAGTTGGCGCGGCGGGGGGGCCTGGCAGGTGGTCTTC
CASWRGGGAWQVVF
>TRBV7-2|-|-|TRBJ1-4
TGTGCCAGCAGCAGGGGGAGGAGTAATGAAAAACTGTTTTTT
CASSRGRSNEKLFF
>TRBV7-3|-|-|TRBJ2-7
TGTGCCAGCAGCCTCGGCGGCGCTGGTTACGAGCAGTACTTC
CASSLGGAGYEQYF
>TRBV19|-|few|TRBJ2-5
TGTGCCAGTAGTATTGCCCCCCGGGGAGAGACCCAGTACTTC
CASSIAPRGETQYF
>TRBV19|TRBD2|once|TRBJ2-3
TGTGCCAGTAAAGGACTAGCGGTGACAGATACGCAGTATTTT
CASKGLAVTDTQYF
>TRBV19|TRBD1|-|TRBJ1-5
TGTGCCAGTAGGGCCCGAACAGGGGGCATTCAGCCCCAGCATTTT
CASRARTGGIQPQHF
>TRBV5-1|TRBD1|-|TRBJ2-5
TGCGCCAGCAGCCAGACAGGGGGCGAGACCCAGTACTTC
CASSQTGGETQYF
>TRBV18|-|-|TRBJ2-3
TGTGCCAGCTCACCCGCCGGGGCCCTGGCGGGCTCGTCTAGCACAGATACGCAGTATTTT
CASSPAGALAGSSSTDTQYF